The TCR beta chain under discussion was sequenced for a study of T cell clonality in common variable immunodeficiency. Study-wide results and caveats: CVID subjects showed higher TCRbeta clonality than healthy controls. Common variable immunodeficiency TCR beta sequences reportedly had fewer deletions and N-nucleotide insertions.

This clone was observed at least ten times. Its antigen is not known. Read sequence stops 3 residues before the CDR3 end, and the germline J gene provides the missing end. Equal genomic DNA amounts from CVID and control samples were sequenced. Here immunoSEQ multiplex PCR was the method, and the copy in TCRdb shows in-frame clones only, minus some. This sample has tens of thousands of clones, each found more than once. The CDR3 has 16 residues. Germline CDR1 is MGHRA and CDR2 is YSYEKL. Trimming took 0 bases from V and 0 from J; bases not matched to a gene: 5. Caucasian heritage predominated among both patients and controls.

Specimen: peripheral blood mononuclear cells. This TCR was sampled from a person aged 18 to 75 in good health. The genes are TRBV4-1 and TRBJ2-7; 7 bases align to TRBD1. CDR3 sequence: CASSQDEGAYSYEQYF. The DNA read from the CDR3 is TGCGCCAGCAGCCAAGATGAGGGGGCTTACTCCTACGAG.